These 25 T cell receptor beta chains were all obtained from the same sample, sequenced in a study of blood T cell repertoires in COVID-19. The repertoire was sequenced with immunoSEQ multiplex PCR; TCRdb's copy has only in-frame clones and lacks some. The data hold about 35,000 clones, with 70% to 90% observed a single time. Sequences were obtained from peripheral blood. All receptors come from a human donor in a cohort sampled during active or convalescent COVID-19. The donor label of this sample is uncertain.

This clone has only one observation. This chain joins TRBV4-2 and TRBJ2-3; TRBD2 matches 8 bases. The CDR3 is made up of 17 amino acids. Germline CDR1 and CDR2: LGHNA and YNFKEQ. Unmatched junction bases numbered 11, after V lost 2 bases and J lost 4 bases. CDR3 residues: CASSQTTSGGGADTQYF. The CDR3 nucleotides are TGTGCCAGCAGCCAAACAACTAGCGGAGGGGGGGCAGATACGCAGTATTTT.

This clone has more than one count but fewer than ten. The gene calls are TRBV19 and TRBJ2-3; 9 bases match TRBD1. Germline V gene lookup returns CDR1 LNHDA and CDR2 SQIVND (reference sequence). The CDR3 is made up of 18 amino acids. Trimming at V came to 1 base and at J to 0 bases, leaving 8 bases not matched to a gene. CDR3 coding DNA: TGTGCCAGTAGTATAGCGTCACAGGGGGCAGGGAGCACAGATACGCAGTATTTT. It encodes CASSIASQGAGSTDTQYF.

In this sample, this clone turned up a few times. The genes are TRBV27 and TRBJ2-7; maybe TRBD1 (6 bases). V gave up 7 bases and J gave up 5 bases, with 9 bases separating them. The CDR3 is 11 residues long. CDR1 is MNHEY, CDR2 SMNVEV, per germline (reference sequence). This chain's CDR3 is CASKYRDEQYF. CDR3 DNA sequence: TGTGCCAGCAAATACAGGGACGAGCAGTACTTC.

This chain uses TRBV6-1 with TRBJ2-5, with D uncertain. This CDR3 is 15 amino acids long. Germline CDR1 reads MNHNS; CDR2 reads SASEGT. V lost 4 bases, J lost 5 bases, and 17 bases lay in between. The CDR3 nucleotides are TGTGCCAGCAGTGGAACTGCGATAGAGGAGGAGACCCAGTACTTC. Protein: CASSGTAIEEETQYF.

The chain employs TRBV19 and TRBJ2-7; D unclear. CDR3 length: 12 residues. CDR1 is LNHDA, CDR2 SQIVND, per germline (reference sequence). V dropped 6 bases and J dropped 5 bases, with 11 bases sitting between them. The CDR3 nucleotides are TGTGCCAGTAGATCGTCGGTCCACGAGCAGTACTTC. Translation gives CASRSSVHEQYF.

V usage is TRBV7-6 and J usage is TRBJ1-4, with 10 bases matching TRBD1. After removal of 5 bases from V and 5 bases from J, the junction contained 8 bases not matched to a gene. The CDR3 has 16 amino acids. Germline V gene lookup returns CDR1 SGHVS and CDR2 FNYEAQ. CDR3 protein: CASSAQPGQGNEKLFF. CDR3 coding DNA: TGTGCCAGCAGCGCACAACCGGGACAGGGGAATGAAAAACTGTTTTTT.

This clone was seen a handful of times. One end of the junction varies from germline; a read error may be responsible. This rearrangement joins TRBV12-3 or TRBV12-4 to TRBJ2-7; D is unclear. The CDR3 runs to 13 residues. The CDR3 spells CASSRLLSHEQYF. The DNA for the CDR3 is TGTGCCAGCAGTCGACTCCTCTCCCACGAGCAGTACTTC.

The V gene is TRBV18, the J gene TRBJ1-1; D may be TRBD1 (6 bases). The CDR3 loop spans 14 amino acids. Deletions cut 2 bases from V and 1 base from J, with 8 bases between. Germline CDR1 KGHSH, CDR2 LQKENI. CDR3 sequence: CASSPGGKNTEAFF. CDR3 sequence (DNA): TGTGCCAGCTCACCAGGGGGCAAGAACACTGAAGCTTTCTTT.

In this sample, this clone turned up a few times. In the same sample, other DNA sequences code for this CDR3. The gene calls are TRBV4-3 and TRBJ2-7, with 8 bases lining up with TRBD1. After removal of 2 bases from V and 7 bases from J, the junction contained 4 bases not matched to a gene. The germline V gene has CDR1 LGHNA and CDR2 YSLEER. This CDR3 has 13 residues. The CDR3 here is CASSQRTGREQYF. The CDR3 coding sequence is TGCGCCAGCAGCCAAAGGACAGGGCGAGAGCAGTACTTC.

The chain is built from TRBV5-1 and TRBJ2-2, with TRBD2 identical over 10 bases. The germline V gene encodes CDR1 SGHRS and CDR2 YFSETQ. The CDR3 extends over 16 amino acids. The trim removed 4 bases at V and 6 bases at J, leaving 9 bases unmatched. CDR3 loop: CASSRYSGRPAGELFF. DNA of the CDR3: TGCGCCAGCAGCCGATATAGCGGGAGGCCGGCCGGGGAGCTGTTTTTT. The variable domain in full, completed from reference TRBV5-1 and TRBJ2-2, reads KAGVTQTPRYLIKTRGQQVTLSCSPISGHRSVSWYQQTPGQGLQFLFEYFSETQRNKGNFPGRFSGRQFSNSRSEMNVSTLELGDSALYLCASSRYSGRPAGELFFGEGSRLTVL.

The rearrangement uses TRBV7-9 and TRBJ1-6, with a tentative D call TRBD1 (5 bases). Germline V gene data show CDR1 as SEHNR and CDR2 as FQNEAQ (reference sequence). V shed 5 bases and J shed 8 bases, with 13 bases lying between them. The CDR3 totals 14 residues. The CDR3 loop is CASSPARVDSPLHF. For the CDR3, the DNA is TGTGCCAGCAGCCCCGCCAGGGTCGATTCACCCCTCCACTTT. The full variable domain, with the rest looked up from reference TRBV7-9 and TRBJ1-6, is DTGVSQNPRHKITKRGQNVTFRCDPISEHNRLYWYRQTLGQGPEFLTYFQNEAQLEKSRLLSDRFSAERPKGSFSTLEIQRTEQGDSAMYLCASSPARVDSPLHFGNGTRLTVT.

V and J are TRBV28 and TRBJ1-2, with 10 bases aligning to TRBD1. Losses at the gene ends were 8 bases for V and 1 base for J; bases not matched to a gene: 4. Germline lookup yields CDR1 MDHEN and CDR2 SYDVKM. The CDR3 covers 14 residues. The CDR3 DNA follows: TGTGCCAGCCATAGGGACAGGGGTAACTATGGCTACACCTTC. Protein: CASHRDRGNYGYTF.

This clone was seen once. The CDR3 region is CASSSTGGKNTEAFF. DNA for the CDR3: TGTGCCAGCTCTTCGACAGGGGGAAAGAACACTGAAGCTTTCTTT. This chain uses TRBV18 with TRBJ1-1; 9 nucleotides agree with TRBD1. The CDR3 length is 15 residues. CDR1 and CDR2 from the germline V gene are KGHSH and LQKENI. V lost 6 bases and J lost 1; bases outside the gene matches: 6.

The J gene is TRBJ2-7, the V gene TRBV27; 8 bases fit TRBD2. The J segment lost 5 bases and the V segment lost 3 bases, leaving 6 bases of the junction unmatched. From germline, CDR1 is MNHEY and CDR2 SMNVEV (reference sequence). This CDR3 has 14 residues. The DNA of the CDR3 is TGTGCCAGCAGTTTGAGAGCGGGAGCTAACGAGCAGTACTTC. Protein sequence: CASSLRAGANEQYF.

CDR3: CASSLCQAGGKEQYF. The CDR3 DNA follows: TGTGCCAGCAGTTTATGTCAAGCGGGAGGGAAAGAGCAGTACTTC. J is TRBJ2-7 and V is TRBV27; 10 bases line up with TRBD2. Trimming took 1 base from V and 7 from J; bases not matched to a gene: 7. Germline V gene lookup returns CDR1 MNHEY and CDR2 SMNVEV (reference sequence). There are 15 residues in the CDR3.

The rearrangement uses TRBV24-1 and TRBJ2-2, with D uncertain. Germline V gives CDR1 KGHDR, CDR2 SFDVKD. Trimming removed 7 bases from V and 6 bases from J, with 11 bases in between. The CDR3 is 13 amino acids. Here the CDR3 DNA reads TGTGCCACCAGAAATGAGAAGCCCGGGGAGCTGTTTTTT. Protein sequence: CATRNEKPGELFF.

The rearrangement links TRBV7-2 to TRBJ1-6; D is undetermined. Trimming cost V 1 base and J 9 bases, with 10 bases left between them. Germline-derived CDR1 and CDR2 are SGHTA and FQGNSA. CDR3 length: 14 amino acids. The CDR3 DNA sequence: TGTGCCAGCAGCTTAGTCGATCGGGGTTCACCCCTCCACTTT. Protein product: CASSLVDRGSPLHF.

The sample holds one count of this clone. The chain uses TRBV12-3 or TRBV12-4 and TRBJ2-2; D is uncertain. Trimming removed 5 bases at V and 3 bases at J, with 4 bases between. The CDR3 is 12 amino acids. The CDR3 sequence: CASSLYTGELFF. In DNA, the CDR3 is TGTGCCAGCAGTCTATACACCGGGGAGCTGTTTTTT.

V gene TRBV19 combines with J gene TRBJ2-3, with 10 bases identical to TRBD2. Germline-derived CDR1 and CDR2 are LNHDA and SQIVND (reference sequence). Losses at the gene ends were 6 bases for V and 5 bases for J; bases not matched to a gene: 20. CDR3 length: 19 residues. The CDR3 region is CASSLRGLAGADVRDTQYF. In DNA form, the CDR3 reads TGTGCCAGTAGCCTGAGAGGGCTAGCGGGAGCAGATGTGCGAGATACGCAGTATTTT.

The V and J genes are TRBV30 and TRBJ1-5, with TRBD1 identical over 7 bases. CDR3 length: 14 residues. CDR1 is GTSNPN and CDR2 is SVGIG in the germline V gene (reference sequence). V lost 1 base and J lost 6; bases outside the gene matches: 6. CDR3 in DNA: TGTGCCTGGAGTGGAACAGGGGATGGTCAGCCCCAGCATTTT. This translates into CAWSGTGDGQPQHF.

The genes are TRBV19 and TRBJ2-5; 9 bases line up with TRBD2. CDR1 and CDR2 (germline): LNHDA, SQIVND (reference sequence). J was trimmed by 7 bases and V by 3 bases; bases with no gene match: 9. The CDR3 sequence is 15 residues long. The chain's CDR3 is CASSISSGTSGTQYF. CDR3 sequence (DNA): TGTGCCAGTAGTATCTCTAGCGGGACTTCGGGGACCCAGTACTTC.

The chain recombines TRBV7-2 with TRBJ2-3; 8 bases are shared with TRBD2. This CDR3 region has 16 residues. The germline V gene encodes CDR1 SGHTA and CDR2 FQGNSA. The trim removed 0 bases at V and 4 bases at J, leaving 6 bases unmatched. The CDR3 DNA follows: TGTGCCAGCAGCTTAGCGGCCGGGAGGGCCTCAGATACGCAGTATTTT. Encoded protein: CASSLAAGRASDTQYF.

This chain links TRBV7-3 with TRBJ1-1; D ambiguous. The CDR3 has 15 amino acids. Looked up from germline, CDR1 is SGHTA and CDR2 is FQGTGA. Trimming took off 0 bases at V and 5 bases at J, with 13 bases between the two ends. This CDR3 is CASSLTGGRETEAFF. CDR3 sequence (DNA): TGTGCCAGCAGCTTAACGGGAGGGCGGGAAACTGAAGCTTTCTTT.

The CDR3 region is CASSLESGTYNEQFF. DNA of the CDR3: TGCGCCAGCAGCTTGGAGTCCGGGACCTACAATGAGCAGTTCTTC. The chain links TRBV5-1 to TRBJ2-1, with D tentatively TRBD2 (5 bases). V gave up 0 bases and J gave up 2 bases, with 9 bases separating them. CDR3 length equals 15 residues. Germline CDR1 is SGHRS and CDR2 is YFSETQ.

This rearrangement joins TRBV18 to TRBJ2-1, with 8 bases aligning to TRBD2. CDR1 and CDR2 (germline): KGHSH, LQKENI. There are 14 residues in the CDR3. J gave up 15 bases and V 0 bases, and 10 bases lay outside the gene matches. CDR3 protein: CASSPPAASGSSFF. In nucleotides, the CDR3 is TGTGCCAGCTCACCACCTGCGGCCAGCGGGAGCTCGTTCTTC.